Listed below are T cell receptor beta chains from one sample, sequenced in a study of cytomegalovirus exposure and HLA in healthy donors. Profiled with immunoSEQ multiplex PCR; TCRdb holds only in-frame clones, not every one. The table lists 170,000 or so clones, roughly 80% of them singletons. Sequenced: PBMCs. The receptors were gathered from a man aged 35-49 years in good health and CMV-seronegative. Each CDR3 is given with its conserved first and last residue. Fields, in order: D gene, clone size, J gene, V gene, CDR3 protein, CDR3 DNA. The D gene is left open where the match is weak. For some rows the clone size is stated as once, few or many, or as a class when expanded; others skip it.

d_call: .
clone_size: .
j_call: TRBJ2-1
v_call: TRBV10-3
cdr3_aa: CAISEEGGSVDEQFF
cdr3_nt: TGTGCCATCAGTGAAGAGGGTGGTAGTGTCGATGAGCAGTTCTTC

d_call: .
clone_size: .
j_call: TRBJ2-1
v_call: TRBV6-5
cdr3_aa: CASSYSRGYEQFF
cdr3_nt: TGTGCCAGCAGTTACTCCAGGGGCTATGAGCAGTTCTTC

d_call: .
clone_size: few
j_call: TRBJ2-3
v_call: TRBV30
cdr3_aa: CAHSTGSDTQYF
cdr3_nt: TGTGCCCACAGCACAGGGTCGGATACGCAGTATTTT

d_call: .
clone_size: .
j_call: TRBJ1-1
v_call: TRBV2
cdr3_aa: CASSEDAGVGTEAFF
cdr3_nt: TGTGCCAGCAGTGAAGATGCAGGGGTGGGCACTGAAGCTTTCTTT

d_call: .
clone_size: once
j_call: TRBJ1-5
v_call: TRBV7-2
cdr3_aa: CASSLGHYSNQPQHF
cdr3_nt: TGTGCCAGCAGCTTAGGGCATTATAGCAATCAGCCCCAGCATTTT

d_call: TRBD2
clone_size: .
j_call: TRBJ2-2
v_call: TRBV25-1
cdr3_aa: CASSRTSGTGTGELFF
cdr3_nt: TGTGCCAGCAGTCGGACTAGCGGGACAGGCACCGGGGAGCTGTTTTTT

d_call: TRBD1
clone_size: .
j_call: TRBJ2-7
v_call: TRBV27
cdr3_aa: CASRQTGGSGEQYF
cdr3_nt: TGTGCCAGCAGACAGACAGGGGGTTCAGGGGAGCAGTACTTC

d_call: .
clone_size: .
j_call: TRBJ1-5
v_call: TRBV27
cdr3_aa: CASSLSGWGNQPQHF
cdr3_nt: TGTGCCAGCAGTTTAAGCGGGTGGGGGAATCAGCCCCAGCATTTT

d_call: TRBD2
clone_size: .
j_call: TRBJ2-7
v_call: TRBV7-2
cdr3_aa: CASSLGGLASSYEQYF
cdr3_nt: TGTGCCAGCAGCTTAGGTGGACTAGCGTCCTCCTACGAGCAGTACTTC

d_call: .
clone_size: .
j_call: TRBJ2-7
v_call: TRBV4-3
cdr3_aa: CASSQGHSGYEQYF
cdr3_nt: TGCGCCAGCAGCCAAGGGCATAGCGGCTACGAGCAGTACTTC

d_call: TRBD1
clone_size: .
j_call: TRBJ1-6
v_call: TRBV2
cdr3_aa: CASDRGNSPLHF
cdr3_nt: TGTGCCAGCGACAGGGGAAATTCACCCCTCCACTTT

d_call: .
clone_size: .
j_call: TRBJ1-5
v_call: TRBV19
cdr3_aa: CASSDLRNDQPQHF
cdr3_nt: TGTGCCAGTAGTGATCTGAGAAACGATCAGCCCCAGCATTTT

d_call: TRBD1
clone_size: .
j_call: TRBJ1-4
v_call: TRBV18
cdr3_aa: CASSPGTGAFGGLFF
cdr3_nt: TGTGCCAGCTCACCAGGGACAGGGGCTTTTGGTGGACTGTTTTTT

d_call: .
clone_size: .
j_call: TRBJ2-2
v_call: TRBV9
cdr3_aa: CASSVGQIFTGELFF
cdr3_nt: TGTGCCAGCAGCGTAGGACAAATCTTCACCGGGGAGCTGTTTTTT

d_call: .
clone_size: .
j_call: TRBJ2-1
v_call: TRBV5-1
cdr3_aa: CASSLATGAGSYNEQFF
cdr3_nt: TGCGCCAGCAGCTTGGCGACTGGGGCAGGATCTTACAATGAGCAGTTCTTC

d_call: .
clone_size: .
j_call: TRBJ2-3
v_call: TRBV5-5
cdr3_aa: CASSLSRYSDTQYF
cdr3_nt: TGTGCCAGCAGCTTGAGTAGATATTCAGATACGCAGTATTTT

d_call: TRBD1
clone_size: .
j_call: TRBJ1-5
v_call: TRBV19
cdr3_aa: CASSNRGSPNQPQHF
cdr3_nt: TGTGCCAGTAGTAACAGGGGGTCCCCCAATCAGCCCCAGCATTTT

d_call: .
clone_size: .
j_call: TRBJ2-3
v_call: TRBV7-7
cdr3_aa: CASSLGISTDTQYF
cdr3_nt: TGTGCCAGCAGCTTAGGTATCAGTACAGATACGCAGTATTTT

d_call: TRBD1
clone_size: .
j_call: TRBJ2-3
v_call: TRBV14
cdr3_aa: CASSQNNKQGYTDTQYF
cdr3_nt: TGTGCCAGCAGCCAGAATAACAAACAGGGGTACACAGATACGCAGTATTTT

d_call: TRBD2
clone_size: .
j_call: TRBJ2-1
v_call: TRBV5-1
cdr3_aa: CASSLATSGGAGEQFF
cdr3_nt: TGCGCCAGCAGCTTAGCAACTAGCGGGGGGGCGGGTGAGCAGTTCTTC

d_call: .
clone_size: .
j_call: TRBJ2-1
v_call: TRBV5-8
cdr3_aa: CASSLSGAVFNEQFF
cdr3_nt: TGTGCCAGCAGCTTGTCAGGGGCCGTTTTCAATGAGCAGTTCTTC

d_call: TRBD1
clone_size: .
j_call: TRBJ1-2
v_call: TRBV2
cdr3_aa: CASARGQGYGYTF
cdr3_nt: TGTGCCAGCGCCAGGGGGCAGGGCTATGGCTACACCTTC

d_call: TRBD1
clone_size: .
j_call: TRBJ2-7
v_call: TRBV5-1
cdr3_aa: CASSTDRDDEQYF
cdr3_nt: TGCGCCAGCAGCACGGACAGGGATGACGAGCAGTACTTC

d_call: .
clone_size: .
j_call: TRBJ1-1
v_call: TRBV5-1
cdr3_aa: CASSPTGNTEAFF
cdr3_nt: TGCGCCAGCAGCCCGACAGGGAACACTGAAGCTTTCTTT

d_call: TRBD2
clone_size: .
j_call: TRBJ2-3
v_call: TRBV2
cdr3_aa: CASIPIGGTSSTDTQYF
cdr3_nt: TGTGCCAGCATCCCGATCGGGGGGACCTCTAGCACAGATACGCAGTATTTT

d_call: .
clone_size: .
j_call: TRBJ2-2
v_call: TRBV6-6
cdr3_aa: CASRESRGNTGELFF
cdr3_nt: TGTGCCAGCAGAGAAAGCAGGGGGAACACCGGGGAGCTGTTTTTT

d_call: TRBD1
clone_size: .
j_call: TRBJ1-2
v_call: TRBV10-3
cdr3_aa: CAISELAGDRGDGYTF
cdr3_nt: TGTGCCATCAGTGAGTTAGCCGGGGACAGGGGTGATGGCTACACCTTC

d_call: .
clone_size: once
j_call: TRBJ1-1
v_call: TRBV18
cdr3_aa: CASAGAGNTEAFF
cdr3_nt: TGTGCCAGCGCGGGGGCAGGGAACACTGAAGCTTTCTTT

d_call: TRBD2
clone_size: .
j_call: TRBJ2-1
v_call: TRBV7-2
cdr3_aa: CASSFAGGHEQFF
cdr3_nt: TGTGCCAGCAGCTTTGCGGGGGGGCATGAGCAGTTCTTC

d_call: TRBD2
clone_size: once
j_call: TRBJ2-2
v_call: TRBV29-1
cdr3_aa: CSVRTSLNTGELFF
cdr3_nt: TGCAGCGTCAGGACTAGTTTAAACACCGGGGAGCTGTTTTTT

d_call: .
clone_size: .
j_call: TRBJ2-7
v_call: TRBV1
cdr3_aa: CTSSQLRPGLASSYEQYF
cdr3_nt: TGCACCAGCAGCCAACTCCGCCCGGGACTTGCTAGCTCCTACGAGCAGTACTTC

d_call: .
clone_size: .
j_call: TRBJ1-4
v_call: TRBV27
cdr3_aa: CASSSAGAGGGEKLFF
cdr3_nt: TGTGCCAGCAGTTCCGCGGGGGCGGGGGGTGGTGAAAAACTGTTTTTT

d_call: .
clone_size: .
j_call: TRBJ2-7
v_call: TRBV29-1
cdr3_aa: CSVEEGAYEQYF
cdr3_nt: TGCAGCGTTGAAGAAGGAGCGTACGAGCAGTACTTC

d_call: TRBD2
clone_size: .
j_call: TRBJ2-1
v_call: TRBV25-1
cdr3_aa: CASSEASGRFYEQFF
cdr3_nt: TGTGCCAGCAGTGAGGCTAGCGGGAGGTTCTATGAGCAGTTCTTC

d_call: .
clone_size: once
j_call: TRBJ2-5
v_call: TRBV27
cdr3_aa: CASSFAGMRETQYF
cdr3_nt: TGTGCCAGCAGTTTCGCAGGGATGAGGGAGACCCAGTACTTC

d_call: .
clone_size: few
j_call: TRBJ2-1
v_call: TRBV15
cdr3_aa: CATSRDLIGDSSYNEQFF
cdr3_nt: TGTGCCACCAGCAGAGATTTGATAGGGGATAGCTCCTACAATGAGCAGTTCTTC

d_call: .
clone_size: .
j_call: TRBJ1-4
v_call: TRBV30
cdr3_aa: CAWSTGNEKLFF
cdr3_nt: TGTGCCTGGAGCACAGGTAATGAAAAACTGTTTTTT

d_call: TRBD1
clone_size: .
j_call: TRBJ2-1
v_call: TRBV4-3
cdr3_aa: CASSQTGPGLGQGYNEQFF
cdr3_nt: TGCGCCAGCAGCCAAACCGGCCCAGGGCTGGGACAGGGGTACAATGAGCAGTTCTTC

d_call: TRBD2
clone_size: .
j_call: TRBJ2-1
v_call: TRBV7-8
cdr3_aa: CASSLVAGESSYNEQFF
cdr3_nt: TGTGCCAGCAGCTTAGTAGCGGGGGAGAGCTCCTACAATGAGCAGTTCTTC

d_call: .
clone_size: .
j_call: TRBJ2-5
v_call: TRBV30
cdr3_aa: CAWSPPLGQLQETQYF
cdr3_nt: TGTGCCTGGAGTCCTCCTCTCGGACAGCTCCAAGAGACCCAGTACTTC

d_call: .
clone_size: .
j_call: TRBJ2-2
v_call: TRBV19
cdr3_aa: CASSIGSAGELFF
cdr3_nt: TGTGCCAGTAGTATAGGAAGCGCCGGGGAGCTGTTTTTT

d_call: .
clone_size: .
j_call: TRBJ1-3
v_call: TRBV5-6
cdr3_aa: CASSFRVPGNTIYF
cdr3_nt: TGTGCCAGCAGCTTCAGGGTACCTGGAAACACCATATATTTT

d_call: TRBD1
clone_size: .
j_call: TRBJ1-6
v_call: TRBV25-1
cdr3_aa: CASSHPTGDNSPLHF
cdr3_nt: TGTGCCAGCAGCCACCCGACAGGGGATAATTCACCCCTCCACTTT

d_call: .
clone_size: once
j_call: TRBJ1-2
v_call: TRBV7-2
cdr3_aa: CASSLERGRYTF
cdr3_nt: TGTGCCAGCAGCTTAGAGCGGGGGAGGTACACCTTC

d_call: .
clone_size: .
j_call: TRBJ1-1
v_call: TRBV18
cdr3_aa: CASSPQGYRLDTEAFF
cdr3_nt: TGTGCCAGCTCACCACAGGGATACAGGCTCGACACTGAAGCTTTCTTT

d_call: .
clone_size: .
j_call: TRBJ2-7
v_call: TRBV7-9
cdr3_aa: CASSPDESRAAYEQYF
cdr3_nt: TGTGCCAGCAGCCCCGACGAAAGCAGGGCAGCCTACGAGCAGTACTTC

d_call: .
clone_size: few
j_call: TRBJ2-5
v_call: TRBV11-2
cdr3_aa: CASSPRLEETQYF
cdr3_nt: TGTGCCAGCAGCCCTCGACTAGAAGAGACCCAGTACTTC

d_call: .
clone_size: .
j_call: TRBJ1-2
v_call: TRBV7-2
cdr3_aa: CASSLVGGEHYGYTF
cdr3_nt: TGTGCCAGCAGCTTAGTTGGGGGCGAGCACTATGGCTACACCTTC

d_call: .
clone_size: .
j_call: TRBJ2-2
v_call: TRBV27
cdr3_aa: CASTYSPVPTGELFF
cdr3_nt: TGTGCCAGCACTTATTCACCAGTCCCCACCGGGGAGCTGTTTTTT

d_call: .
clone_size: .
j_call: TRBJ1-3
v_call: TRBV9
cdr3_aa: CASSAQDRSLGNTIYF
cdr3_nt: TGTGCCAGCAGCGCCCAGGACAGATCTCTGGGAAACACCATATATTTT

d_call: TRBD2
clone_size: .
j_call: TRBJ2-2
v_call: TRBV5-4
cdr3_aa: CASSSVSGGLRTGELFF
cdr3_nt: TGTGCCAGCAGCTCAGTTAGCGGGGGCCTCCGGACCGGGGAGCTGTTTTTT

d_call: .
clone_size: .
j_call: TRBJ1-1
v_call: TRBV6-5
cdr3_aa: CASSPTGGTEAFF
cdr3_nt: TGTGCCAGCAGTCCCACCGGCGGCACTGAAGCTTTCTTT

d_call: TRBD2
clone_size: .
j_call: TRBJ2-1
v_call: TRBV5-1
cdr3_aa: CASTWTSLVGEQFF
cdr3_nt: TGCGCCAGCACCTGGACTAGTCTGGTAGGTGAGCAGTTCTTC